This TCR beta chain was captured by sequencing in a study of cytomegalovirus exposure and HLA in healthy donors. PCR primers comprised 60 Vbeta and 13 Jbeta primers. Profiled with immunoSEQ multiplex PCR; TCRdb holds only in-frame clones, not every one. Of roughly 180,000 clones listed, about 80% are singletons. The CDR3 sequence is 19 residues long. V lost 4 bases and J 2 bases, leaving 26 bases between the germline ends. CDR1 and CDR2 from the germline V gene are MGHRA and YSYEKL. Of note for this clone: Its cognate antigen is unknown.

Study conclusions and caveats: Per a prior analysis, the majority of TCR beta V segments were productive roughly 87% or roughly 30% of the time.

The clonotype comes from a man aged 25 to 40 in good health and CMV-seropositive. The sample consisted of PBMCs. The chain has TRBV4-1 and TRBJ1-2; D is ambiguous. The CDR3, as DNA: TGCGCCAGCAGCCCCTTTCATTCGGGGAGGGCTTTAAAGAACTATGGCTACACCTTC. This translates into CASSPFHSGRALKNYGYTF.